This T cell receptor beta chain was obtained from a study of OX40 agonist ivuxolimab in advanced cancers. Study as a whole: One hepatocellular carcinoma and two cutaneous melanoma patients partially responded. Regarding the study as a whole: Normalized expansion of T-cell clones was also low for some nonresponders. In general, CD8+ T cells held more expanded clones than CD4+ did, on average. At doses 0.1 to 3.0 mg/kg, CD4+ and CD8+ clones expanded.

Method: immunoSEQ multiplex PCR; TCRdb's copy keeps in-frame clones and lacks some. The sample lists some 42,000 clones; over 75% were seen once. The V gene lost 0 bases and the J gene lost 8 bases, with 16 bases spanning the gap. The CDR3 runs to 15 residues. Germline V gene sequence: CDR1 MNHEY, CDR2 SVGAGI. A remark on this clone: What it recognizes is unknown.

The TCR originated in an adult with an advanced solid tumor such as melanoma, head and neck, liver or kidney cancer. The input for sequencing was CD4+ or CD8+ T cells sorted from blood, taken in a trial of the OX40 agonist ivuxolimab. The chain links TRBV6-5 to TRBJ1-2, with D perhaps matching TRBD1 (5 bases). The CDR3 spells CASSYSDSLGLGYTF. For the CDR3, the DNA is TGTGCCAGCAGTTACTCGGACTCGTTGGGGCTCGGCTACACCTTC.